This paragraph covers one T cell receptor beta chain sequence. Its antigen remains unknown. Every subset had its genomic DNA shared out evenly among several immunoSEQ plates. TCRdb's copy holds only in-frame clones and misses some; the assay was immunoSEQ multiplex PCR. The sample shows around 88,000 clones, 68% of them seen only once. The data were obtained in a study of shared clonotypes between healthy human individuals. Study results and limitations: Clonotype sharing levels among donors were expected to vary with sequencing depth. Sampling used blood alone; tissue repertoires probably differ. Between a few donors, naive CD4 clonotypes were shared at a level of about 5%.

This CDR3 region has 15 residues. The germline gives CDR1 SGHNT, CDR2 YENEEA. V lost 4 bases, J lost 2 bases, and 14 bases lay in between. This clonotype was sampled from a man aged 30 to 39 in good health. The rearrangement joins TRBV11-3 to TRBJ1-1; a weak D match, TRBD1 (5 bases). The specimen was memory CD8+ T cells sorted from blood. Subset noted: CD45RO+ cells pooled with CCR7-negative TemRA cells. The CDR3 region is CASSSPRVDNTEAFF. The DNA of the CDR3 is TGTGCCAGCAGCTCCCCCAGGGTCGACAACACTGAAGCTTTCTTT. Based on the CDR3 plus reference TRBV11-3 and TRBJ1-1, the full variable domain is EAGVVQSPRYKIIEKKQPVAFWCNPISGHNTLYWYLQNLGQGPELLIRYENEEAVDDSQLPKDRFSAERLKGVDSTLKIQPAELGDSAVYLCASSSPRVDNTEAFFGQGTRLTVV.